This T cell receptor (beta chain) appears in the sequencing data of a study of OX40 agonist ivuxolimab in advanced cancers. Background on the study: Patients were given ivuxolimab, an antibody that agonizes OX40 (CD134). Ivuxolimab was administered intravenously to patients at 0.01 to 10 mg/kg every 2 weeks.

This table comes from immunoSEQ multiplex PCR, and its TCRdb copy is limited to in-frame clones, with some not included. The table lists roughly 75,000 clones, about 88% of them singletons. Germline lookup yields CDR1 SGHRS and CDR2 YFSETQ. Trimming at V came to 0 bases and at J to 10 bases, leaving 9 bases not matched to a gene. This CDR3 spans 16 amino acids. The chain is built from TRBV5-1 and TRBJ1-6; 8 bases fit TRBD1. This TCR was sampled from an adult with an advanced solid tumor such as melanoma, head and neck, liver or kidney cancer. Sample: CD4+ or CD8+ T cells sorted from blood, taken in a trial of the OX40 agonist ivuxolimab. The CDR3 is CASSLGQGTAESPLHF. The CDR3 DNA sequence: TGCGCCAGCAGCTTGGGACAGGGGACGGCTGAGTCACCCCTCCACTTT.